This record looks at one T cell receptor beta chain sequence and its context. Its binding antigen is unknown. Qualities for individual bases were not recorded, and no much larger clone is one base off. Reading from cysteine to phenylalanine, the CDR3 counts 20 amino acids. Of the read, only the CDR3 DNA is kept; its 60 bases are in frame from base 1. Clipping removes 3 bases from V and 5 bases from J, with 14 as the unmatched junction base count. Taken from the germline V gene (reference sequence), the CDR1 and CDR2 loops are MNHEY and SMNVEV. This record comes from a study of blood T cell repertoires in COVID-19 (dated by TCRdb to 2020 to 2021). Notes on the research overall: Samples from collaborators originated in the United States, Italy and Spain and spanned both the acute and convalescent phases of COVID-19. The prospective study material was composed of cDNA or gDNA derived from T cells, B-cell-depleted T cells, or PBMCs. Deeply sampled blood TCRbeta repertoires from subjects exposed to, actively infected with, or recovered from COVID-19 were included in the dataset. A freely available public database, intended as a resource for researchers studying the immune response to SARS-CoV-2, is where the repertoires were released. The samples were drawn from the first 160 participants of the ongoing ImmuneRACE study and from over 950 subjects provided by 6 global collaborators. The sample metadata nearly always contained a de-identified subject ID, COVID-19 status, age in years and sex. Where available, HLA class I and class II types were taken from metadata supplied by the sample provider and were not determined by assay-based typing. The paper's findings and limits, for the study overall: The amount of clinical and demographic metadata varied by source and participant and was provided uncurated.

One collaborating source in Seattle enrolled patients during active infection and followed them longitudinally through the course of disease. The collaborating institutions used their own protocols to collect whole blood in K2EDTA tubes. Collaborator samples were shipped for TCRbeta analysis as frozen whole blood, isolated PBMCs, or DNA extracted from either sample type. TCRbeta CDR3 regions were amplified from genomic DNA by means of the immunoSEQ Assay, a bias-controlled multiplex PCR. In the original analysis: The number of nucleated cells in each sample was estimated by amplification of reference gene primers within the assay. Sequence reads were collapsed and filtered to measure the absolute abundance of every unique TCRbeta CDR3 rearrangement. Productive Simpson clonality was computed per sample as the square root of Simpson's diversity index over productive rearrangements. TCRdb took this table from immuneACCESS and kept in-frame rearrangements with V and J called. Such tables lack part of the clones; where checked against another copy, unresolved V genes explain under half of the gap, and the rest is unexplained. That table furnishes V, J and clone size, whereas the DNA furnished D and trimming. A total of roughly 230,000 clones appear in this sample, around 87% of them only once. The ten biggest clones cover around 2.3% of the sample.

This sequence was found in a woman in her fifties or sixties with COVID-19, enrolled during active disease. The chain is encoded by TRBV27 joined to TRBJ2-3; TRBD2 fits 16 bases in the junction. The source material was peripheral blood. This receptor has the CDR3 CASSFLRTGTSGGAVDTQYF. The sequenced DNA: TGTGCCAGCAGTTTCCTCCGGACCGGGACTAGCGGGGGGGCAGTAGATACGCAGTATTTT.